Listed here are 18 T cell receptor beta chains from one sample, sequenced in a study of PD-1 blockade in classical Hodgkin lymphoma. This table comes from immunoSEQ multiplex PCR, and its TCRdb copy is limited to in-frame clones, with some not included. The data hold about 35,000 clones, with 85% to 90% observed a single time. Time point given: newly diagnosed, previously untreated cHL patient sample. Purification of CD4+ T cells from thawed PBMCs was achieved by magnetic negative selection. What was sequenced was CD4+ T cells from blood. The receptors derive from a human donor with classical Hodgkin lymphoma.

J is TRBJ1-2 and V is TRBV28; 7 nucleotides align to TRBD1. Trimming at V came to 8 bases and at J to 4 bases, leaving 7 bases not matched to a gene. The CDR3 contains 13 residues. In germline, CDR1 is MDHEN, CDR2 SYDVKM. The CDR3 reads CASDQGESYGYTF. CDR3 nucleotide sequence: TGTGCCAGCGACCAGGGGGAGTCCTATGGCTACACCTTC.

The CDR3 loop reads CASSLILEAFF. The DNA of the CDR3 is TGTGCCAGCAGCCTAATCCTTGAAGCTTTCTTT. V gene TRBV7-9 combines with J gene TRBJ1-1; no clear D. V was cut by 5 bases and J by 7 bases, with 8 bases left in between. The CDR3 consists of 11 residues. CDR1 and CDR2 (germline): SEHNR, FQNEAQ (reference sequence).

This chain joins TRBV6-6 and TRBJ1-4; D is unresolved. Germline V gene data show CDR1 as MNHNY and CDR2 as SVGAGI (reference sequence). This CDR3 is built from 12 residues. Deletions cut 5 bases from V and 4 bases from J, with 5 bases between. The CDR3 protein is CASSISNEKLFF. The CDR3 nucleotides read TGTGCCAGCAGTATTAGTAATGAAAAACTGTTTTTT.

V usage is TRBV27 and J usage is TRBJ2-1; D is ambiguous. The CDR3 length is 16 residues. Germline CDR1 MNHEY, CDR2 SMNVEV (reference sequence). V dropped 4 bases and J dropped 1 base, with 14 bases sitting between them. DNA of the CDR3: TGTGCCAGCAGTTCCACCCCCGACCTATCCTACAATGAGCAGTTCTTC. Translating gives CASSSTPDLSYNEQFF.

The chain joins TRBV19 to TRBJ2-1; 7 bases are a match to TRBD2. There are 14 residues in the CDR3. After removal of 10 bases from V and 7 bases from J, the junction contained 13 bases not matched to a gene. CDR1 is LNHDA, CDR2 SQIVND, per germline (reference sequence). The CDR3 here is CANNTWTRLNEQFF. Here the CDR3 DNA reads TGTGCCAACAATACCTGGACTAGGTTAAATGAGCAGTTCTTC.

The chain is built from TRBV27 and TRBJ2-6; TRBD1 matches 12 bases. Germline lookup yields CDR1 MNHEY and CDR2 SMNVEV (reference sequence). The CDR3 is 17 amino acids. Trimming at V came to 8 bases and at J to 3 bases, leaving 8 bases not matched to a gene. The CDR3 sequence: CASSSGQGAGGANVLTF. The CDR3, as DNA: TGTGCCAGCTCCTCGGGACAGGGGGCTGGTGGGGCCAACGTCCTGACTTTC.

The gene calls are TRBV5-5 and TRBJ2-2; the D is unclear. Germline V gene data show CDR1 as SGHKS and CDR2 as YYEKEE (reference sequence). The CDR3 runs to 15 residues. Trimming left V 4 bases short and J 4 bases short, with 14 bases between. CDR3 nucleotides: TGTGCCAGCAGCGACCCGTGGCAGATCACCGGGGAGCTGTTTTTT. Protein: CASSDPWQITGELFF.

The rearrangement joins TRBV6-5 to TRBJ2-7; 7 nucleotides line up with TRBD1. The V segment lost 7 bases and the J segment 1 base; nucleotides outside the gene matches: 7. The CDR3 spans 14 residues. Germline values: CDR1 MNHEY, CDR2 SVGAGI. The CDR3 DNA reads TGTGCCAGCACTCCCCCGGGACAGTCCTACGAGCAGTACTTC. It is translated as CASTPPGQSYEQYF.

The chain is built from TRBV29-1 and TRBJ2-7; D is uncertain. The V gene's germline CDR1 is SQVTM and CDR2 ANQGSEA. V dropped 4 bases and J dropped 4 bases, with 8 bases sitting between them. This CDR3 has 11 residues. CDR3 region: CSVGTPYEQYF. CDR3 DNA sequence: TGCAGCGTTGGAACCCCTTACGAGCAGTACTTC.

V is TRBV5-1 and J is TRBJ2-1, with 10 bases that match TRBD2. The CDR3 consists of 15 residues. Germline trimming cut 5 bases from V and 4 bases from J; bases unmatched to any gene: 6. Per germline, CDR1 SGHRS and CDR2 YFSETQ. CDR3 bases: TGCGCCAGCAGACGCGTGACTAGCGGGTACAATGAGCAGTTCTTC. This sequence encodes CASRRVTSGYNEQFF.

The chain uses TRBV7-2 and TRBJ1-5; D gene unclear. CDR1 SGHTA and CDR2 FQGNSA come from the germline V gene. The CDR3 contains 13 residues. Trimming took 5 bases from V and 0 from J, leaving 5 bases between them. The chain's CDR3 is CASSPSSNQPQHF. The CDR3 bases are TGTGCCAGCAGCCCCAGTAGCAATCAGCCCCAGCATTTT.

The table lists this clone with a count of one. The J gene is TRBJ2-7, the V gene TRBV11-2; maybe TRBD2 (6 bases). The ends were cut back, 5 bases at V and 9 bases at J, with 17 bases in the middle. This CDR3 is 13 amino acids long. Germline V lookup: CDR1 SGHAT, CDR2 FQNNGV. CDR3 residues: CASSPRRAGGQYF. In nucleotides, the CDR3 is TGTGCCAGCAGCCCAAGGAGGGCTGGGGGGCAGTACTTC.

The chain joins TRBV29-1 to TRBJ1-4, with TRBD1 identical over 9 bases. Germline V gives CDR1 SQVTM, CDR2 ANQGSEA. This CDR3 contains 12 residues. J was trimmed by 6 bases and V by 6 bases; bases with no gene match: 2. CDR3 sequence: CSVQGADEKLFF. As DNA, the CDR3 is TGCAGCGTACAGGGGGCGGATGAAAAACTGTTTTTT.

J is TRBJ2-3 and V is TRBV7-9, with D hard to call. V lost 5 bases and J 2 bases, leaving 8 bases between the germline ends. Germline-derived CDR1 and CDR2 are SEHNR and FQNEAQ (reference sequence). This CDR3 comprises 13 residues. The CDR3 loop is CASSANYTDTQYF. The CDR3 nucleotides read TGTGCCAGCAGCGCCAATTACACAGATACGCAGTATTTT.

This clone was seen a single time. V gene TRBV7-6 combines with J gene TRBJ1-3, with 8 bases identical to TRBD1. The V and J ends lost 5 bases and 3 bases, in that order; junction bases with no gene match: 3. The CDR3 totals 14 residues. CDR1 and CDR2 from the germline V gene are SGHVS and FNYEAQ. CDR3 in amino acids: CASSADRDGNTIYF. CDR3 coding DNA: TGTGCCAGCAGCGCGGACAGGGATGGAAACACCATATATTTT.

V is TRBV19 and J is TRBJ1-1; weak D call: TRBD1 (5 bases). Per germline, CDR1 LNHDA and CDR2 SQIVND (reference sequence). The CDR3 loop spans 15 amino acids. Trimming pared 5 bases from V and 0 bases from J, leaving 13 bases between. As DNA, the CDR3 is TGTGCCAGTAGTTTACACCGGACATTGAACACTGAAGCTTTCTTT. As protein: CASSLHRTLNTEAFF.

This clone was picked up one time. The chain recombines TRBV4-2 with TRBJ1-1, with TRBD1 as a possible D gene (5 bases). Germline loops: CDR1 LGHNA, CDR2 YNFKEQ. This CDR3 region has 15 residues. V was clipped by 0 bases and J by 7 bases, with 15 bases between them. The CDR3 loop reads CASSQDQRGWDEAFF. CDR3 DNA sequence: TGTGCCAGCAGCCAAGATCAGCGGGGCTGGGATGAAGCTTTCTTT.

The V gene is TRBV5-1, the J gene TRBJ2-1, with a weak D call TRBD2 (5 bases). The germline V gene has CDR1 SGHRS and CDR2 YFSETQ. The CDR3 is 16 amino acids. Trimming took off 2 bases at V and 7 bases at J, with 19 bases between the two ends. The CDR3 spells CASSFDAWARGNEQFF. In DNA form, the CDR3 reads TGCGCCAGCAGCTTTGACGCGTGGGCCAGAGGGAATGAGCAGTTCTTC.